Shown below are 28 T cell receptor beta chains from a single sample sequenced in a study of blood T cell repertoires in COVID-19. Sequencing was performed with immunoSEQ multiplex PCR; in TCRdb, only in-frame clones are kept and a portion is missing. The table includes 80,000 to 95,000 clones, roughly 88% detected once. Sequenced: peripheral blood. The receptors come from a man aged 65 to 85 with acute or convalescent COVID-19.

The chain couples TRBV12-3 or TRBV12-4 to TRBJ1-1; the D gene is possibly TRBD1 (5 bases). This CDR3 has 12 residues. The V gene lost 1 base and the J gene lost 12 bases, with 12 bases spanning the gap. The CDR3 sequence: CASSLGGLSTFF. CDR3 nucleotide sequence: TGTGCCAGCAGTTTAGGGGGACTTTCGACTTTCTTT.

The CDR3 DNA sequence: TGTGCCAGCAGTTCCACCGGGACAGGGCAATGGGATACGCAGTATTTT. Its protein is CASSSTGTGQWDTQYF. The genes are TRBV28 and TRBJ2-3, with 9 bases matching TRBD1. Germline V gives CDR1 MDHEN, CDR2 SYDVKM. Trimming took 4 bases from V and 6 from J; bases not matched to a gene: 11. This CDR3 region has 16 residues.

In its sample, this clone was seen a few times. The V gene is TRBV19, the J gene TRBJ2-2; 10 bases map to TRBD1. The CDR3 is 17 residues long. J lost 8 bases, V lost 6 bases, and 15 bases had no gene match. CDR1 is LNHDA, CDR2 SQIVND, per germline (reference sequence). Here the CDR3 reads CASRPRRTGGNDGELFF. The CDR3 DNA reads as TGTGCCAGTAGACCGCGCCGGACAGGGGGGAACGATGGGGAGCTGTTTTTT.

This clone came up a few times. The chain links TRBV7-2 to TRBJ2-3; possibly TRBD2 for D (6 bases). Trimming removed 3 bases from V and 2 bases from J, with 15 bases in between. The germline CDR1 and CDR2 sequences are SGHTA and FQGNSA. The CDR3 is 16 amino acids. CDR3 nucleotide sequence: TGTGCCAGCAGCTTCCTAGCGCCTTCCGTCACAGATACGCAGTATTTT. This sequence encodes CASSFLAPSVTDTQYF.

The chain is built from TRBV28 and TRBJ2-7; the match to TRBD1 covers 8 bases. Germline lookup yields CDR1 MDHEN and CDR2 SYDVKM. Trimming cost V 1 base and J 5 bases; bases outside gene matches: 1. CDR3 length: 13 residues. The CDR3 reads CASSLSRGHEQYF. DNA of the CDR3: TGTGCCAGCAGTTTATCCAGGGGGCACGAGCAGTACTTC.

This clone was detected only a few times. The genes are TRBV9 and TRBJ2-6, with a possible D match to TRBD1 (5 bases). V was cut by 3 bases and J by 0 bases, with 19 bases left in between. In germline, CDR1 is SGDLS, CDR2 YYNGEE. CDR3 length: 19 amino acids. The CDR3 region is CASSERVWGRGSGANVLTF. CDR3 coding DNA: TGTGCCAGCAGCGAACGGGTCTGGGGAAGGGGCTCTGGGGCCAACGTCCTGACTTTC.

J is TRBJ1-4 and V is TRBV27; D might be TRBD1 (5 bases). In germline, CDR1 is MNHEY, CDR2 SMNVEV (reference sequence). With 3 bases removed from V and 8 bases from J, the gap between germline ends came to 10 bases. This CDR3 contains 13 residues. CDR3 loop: CASSLRGGEKLFF. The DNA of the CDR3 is TGTGCCAGCAGTTTGAGGGGAGGGGAAAAACTGTTTTTT.

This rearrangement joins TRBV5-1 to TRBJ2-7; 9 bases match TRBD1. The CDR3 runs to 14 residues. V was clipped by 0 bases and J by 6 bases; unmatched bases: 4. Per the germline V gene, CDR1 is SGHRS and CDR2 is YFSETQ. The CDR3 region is CASSLGQGVGEQYF. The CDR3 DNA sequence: TGCGCCAGCAGCTTGGGACAGGGGGTAGGCGAGCAGTACTTC.

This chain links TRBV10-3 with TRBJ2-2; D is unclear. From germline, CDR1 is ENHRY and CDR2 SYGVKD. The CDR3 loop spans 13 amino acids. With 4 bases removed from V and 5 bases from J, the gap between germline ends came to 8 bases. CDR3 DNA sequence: TGTGCCATCAGTGGGTCTGAGACCGGGGAGCTGTTTTTT. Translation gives CAISGSETGELFF.

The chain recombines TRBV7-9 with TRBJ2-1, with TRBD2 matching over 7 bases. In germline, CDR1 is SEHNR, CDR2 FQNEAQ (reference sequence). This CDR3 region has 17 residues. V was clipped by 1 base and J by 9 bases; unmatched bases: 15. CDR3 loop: CASSLGPAGIPRGEQFF. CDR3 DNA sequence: TGTGCCAGCAGCTTAGGGCCAGCGGGAATCCCAAGGGGTGAGCAGTTCTTC.

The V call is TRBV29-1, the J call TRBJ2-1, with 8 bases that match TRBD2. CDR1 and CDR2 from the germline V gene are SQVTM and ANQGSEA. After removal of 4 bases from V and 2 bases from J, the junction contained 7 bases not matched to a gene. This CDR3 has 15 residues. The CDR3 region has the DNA TGCAGCGTTGGCATAACTAGCGGCACCTACAATGAGCAGTTCTTC. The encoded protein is CSVGITSGTYNEQFF.

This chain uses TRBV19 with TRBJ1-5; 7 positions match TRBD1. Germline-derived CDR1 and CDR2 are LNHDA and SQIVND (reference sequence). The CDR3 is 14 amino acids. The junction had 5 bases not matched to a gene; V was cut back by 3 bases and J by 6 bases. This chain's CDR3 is CASSIRQGGQPQHF. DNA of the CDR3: TGTGCCAGTAGTATCCGGCAGGGGGGTCAGCCCCAGCATTTT. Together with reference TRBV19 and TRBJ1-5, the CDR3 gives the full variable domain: DGGITQSPKYLFRKEGQNVTLSCEQNLNHDAMYWYRQDPGQGLRLIYYSQIVNDFQKGDIAEGYSVSREKKESFPLTVTSAQKNPTAFYLCASSIRQGGQPQHFGDGTRLSIL.

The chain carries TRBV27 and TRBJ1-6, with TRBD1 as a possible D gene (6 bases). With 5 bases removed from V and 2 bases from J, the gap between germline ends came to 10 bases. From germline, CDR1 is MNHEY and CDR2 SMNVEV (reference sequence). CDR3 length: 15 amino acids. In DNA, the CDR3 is TGTGCCAGCAGTCCCCGGACAGCCTATAATTCACCCCTCCACTTT. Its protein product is CASSPRTAYNSPLHF.

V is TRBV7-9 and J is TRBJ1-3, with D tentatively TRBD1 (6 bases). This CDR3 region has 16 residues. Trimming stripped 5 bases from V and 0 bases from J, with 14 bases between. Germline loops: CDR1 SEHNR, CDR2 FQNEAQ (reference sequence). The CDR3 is CASSPSGQFSGNTIYF. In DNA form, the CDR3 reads TGTGCCAGCAGCCCCTCCGGACAGTTCTCTGGAAACACCATATATTTT. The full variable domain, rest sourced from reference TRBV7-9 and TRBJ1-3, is DTGVSQNPRHKITKRGQNVTFRCDPISEHNRLYWYRQTLGQGPEFLTYFQNEAQLEKSRLLSDRFSAERPKGSFSTLEIQRTEQGDSAMYLCASSPSGQFSGNTIYFGEGSWLTVV.

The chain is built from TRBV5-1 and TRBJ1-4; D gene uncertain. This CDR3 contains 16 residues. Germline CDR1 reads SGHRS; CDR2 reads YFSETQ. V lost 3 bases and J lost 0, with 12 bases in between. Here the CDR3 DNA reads TGCGCCAGCAGCTCCAACAGCGGTTCAACTAATGAAAAACTGTTTTTT. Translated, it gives CASSSNSGSTNEKLFF.

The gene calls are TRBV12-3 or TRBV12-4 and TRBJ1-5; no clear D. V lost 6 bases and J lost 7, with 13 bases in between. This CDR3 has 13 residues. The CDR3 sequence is CASSDTRSQPQHF. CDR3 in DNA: TGTGCCAGCAGCGACACCCGAAGCCAGCCCCAGCATTTT.

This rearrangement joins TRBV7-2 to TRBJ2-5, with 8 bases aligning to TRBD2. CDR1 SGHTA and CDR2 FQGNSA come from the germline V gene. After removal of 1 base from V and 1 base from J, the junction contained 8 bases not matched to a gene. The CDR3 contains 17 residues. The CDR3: CASSLGAQRGSQETQYF. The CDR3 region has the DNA TGTGCCAGCAGCTTAGGTGCCCAGCGGGGGTCCCAAGAGACCCAGTACTTC.

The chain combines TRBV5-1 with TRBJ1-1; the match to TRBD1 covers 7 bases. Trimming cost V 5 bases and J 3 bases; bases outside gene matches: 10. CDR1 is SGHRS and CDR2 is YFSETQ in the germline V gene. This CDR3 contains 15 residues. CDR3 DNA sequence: TGCGCCAGCAGGCCAACGACAGGGTGGGACACTGAAGCTTTCTTT. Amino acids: CASRPTTGWDTEAFF.

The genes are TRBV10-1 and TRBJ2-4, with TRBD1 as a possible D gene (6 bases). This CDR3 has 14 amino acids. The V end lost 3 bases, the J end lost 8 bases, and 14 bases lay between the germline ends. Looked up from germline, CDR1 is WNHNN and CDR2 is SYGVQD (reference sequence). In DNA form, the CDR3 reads TGCGCCAGCAGTGATACAGGGAGTCGGGACATTCAGTACTTC. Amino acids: CASSDTGSRDIQYF.

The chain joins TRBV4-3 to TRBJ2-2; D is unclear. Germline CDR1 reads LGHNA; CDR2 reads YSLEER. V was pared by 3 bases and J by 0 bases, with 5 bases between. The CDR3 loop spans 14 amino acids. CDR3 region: CASSHLTNTGELFF. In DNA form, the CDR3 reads TGCGCCAGCAGCCACCTAACGAACACCGGGGAGCTGTTTTTT.

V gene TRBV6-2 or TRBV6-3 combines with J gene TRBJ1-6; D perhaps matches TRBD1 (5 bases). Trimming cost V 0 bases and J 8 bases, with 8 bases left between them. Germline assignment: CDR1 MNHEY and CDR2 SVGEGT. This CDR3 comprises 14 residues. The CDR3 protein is CASSYSGEDSPLHF. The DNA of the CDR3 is TGTGCCAGCAGTTACTCAGGGGAAGATTCACCCCTCCACTTT.

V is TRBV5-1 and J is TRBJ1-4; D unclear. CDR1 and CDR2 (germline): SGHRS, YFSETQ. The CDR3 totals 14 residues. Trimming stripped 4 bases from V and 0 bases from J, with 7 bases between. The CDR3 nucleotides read TGCGCCAGCAGCCAGGAAGCAACTAATGAAAAACTGTTTTTT. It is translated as CASSQEATNEKLFF.

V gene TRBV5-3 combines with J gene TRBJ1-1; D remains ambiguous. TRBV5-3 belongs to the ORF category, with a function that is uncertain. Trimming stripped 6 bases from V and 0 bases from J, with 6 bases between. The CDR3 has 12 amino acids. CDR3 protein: CARICVNTEAFF. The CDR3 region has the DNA TGTGCCAGAATATGCGTGAACACTGAAGCTTTCTTT.

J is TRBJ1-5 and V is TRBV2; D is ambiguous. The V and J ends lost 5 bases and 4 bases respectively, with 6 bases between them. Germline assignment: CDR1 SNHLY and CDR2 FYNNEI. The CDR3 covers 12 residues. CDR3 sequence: CASSLTNQPQHF. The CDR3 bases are TGTGCCAGCAGTCTTACAAATCAGCCCCAGCATTTT.

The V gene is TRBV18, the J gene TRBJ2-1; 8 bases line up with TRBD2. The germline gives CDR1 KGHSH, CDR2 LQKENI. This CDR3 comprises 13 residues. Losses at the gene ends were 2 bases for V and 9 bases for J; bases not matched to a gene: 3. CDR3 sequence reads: CASSPVSGSEQFF. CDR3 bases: TGTGCCAGCTCACCAGTAAGCGGGAGTGAGCAGTTCTTC.

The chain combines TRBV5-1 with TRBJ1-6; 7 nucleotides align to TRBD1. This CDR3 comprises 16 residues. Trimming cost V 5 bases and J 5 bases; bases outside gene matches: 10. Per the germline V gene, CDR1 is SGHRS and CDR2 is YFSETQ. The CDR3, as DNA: TGCGCCAGCAGTCTTAGGCCAGGGGGAGATAATTCACCCCTCCACTTT. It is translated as CASSLRPGGDNSPLHF.

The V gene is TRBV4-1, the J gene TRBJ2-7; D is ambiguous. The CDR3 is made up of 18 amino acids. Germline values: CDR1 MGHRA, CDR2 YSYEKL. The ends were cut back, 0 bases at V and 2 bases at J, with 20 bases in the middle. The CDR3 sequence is CASSQESFVGVSAYEQYF. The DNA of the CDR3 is TGCGCCAGCAGCCAAGAATCGTTTGTCGGTGTCAGCGCCTACGAGCAGTACTTC.

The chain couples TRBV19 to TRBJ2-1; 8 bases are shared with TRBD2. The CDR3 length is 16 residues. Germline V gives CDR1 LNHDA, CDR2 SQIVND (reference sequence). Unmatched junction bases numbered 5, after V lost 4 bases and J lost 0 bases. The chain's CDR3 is CASSKRGGYSYNEQFF. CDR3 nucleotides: TGTGCCAGTAGTAAACGGGGGGGGTACTCCTACAATGAGCAGTTCTTC.